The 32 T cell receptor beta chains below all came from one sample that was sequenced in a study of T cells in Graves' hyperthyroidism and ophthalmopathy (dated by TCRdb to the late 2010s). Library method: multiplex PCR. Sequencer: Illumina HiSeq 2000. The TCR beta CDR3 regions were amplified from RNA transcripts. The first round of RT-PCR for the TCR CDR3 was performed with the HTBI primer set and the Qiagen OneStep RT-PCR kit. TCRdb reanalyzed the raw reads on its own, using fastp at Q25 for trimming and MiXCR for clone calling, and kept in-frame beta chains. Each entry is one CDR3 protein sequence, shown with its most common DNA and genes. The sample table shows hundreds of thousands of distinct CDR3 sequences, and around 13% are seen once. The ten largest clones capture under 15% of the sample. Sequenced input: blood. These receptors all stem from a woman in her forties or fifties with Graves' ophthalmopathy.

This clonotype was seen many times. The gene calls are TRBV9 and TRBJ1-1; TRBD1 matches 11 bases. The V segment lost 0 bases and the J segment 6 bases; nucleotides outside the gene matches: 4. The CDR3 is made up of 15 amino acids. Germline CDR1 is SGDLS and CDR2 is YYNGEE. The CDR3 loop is CASSVAGQGVAEAFF. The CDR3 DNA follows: TGTGCCAGCAGCGTAGCGGGACAGGGGGTAGCTGAAGCTTTCTTT.

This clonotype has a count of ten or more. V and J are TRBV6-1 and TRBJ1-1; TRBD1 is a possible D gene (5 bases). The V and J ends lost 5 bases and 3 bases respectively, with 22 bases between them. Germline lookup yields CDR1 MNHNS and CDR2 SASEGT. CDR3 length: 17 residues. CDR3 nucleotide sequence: TGTGCCAGCAGTCGACCTGACAGTTACCGGGGGGACACTGAAGCTTTCTTT. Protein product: CASSRPDSYRGDTEAFF.

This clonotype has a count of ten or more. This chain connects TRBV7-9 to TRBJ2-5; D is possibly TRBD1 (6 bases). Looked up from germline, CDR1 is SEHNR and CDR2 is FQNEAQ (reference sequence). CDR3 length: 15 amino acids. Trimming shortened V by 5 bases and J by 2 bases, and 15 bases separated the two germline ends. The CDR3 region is CASSNTGTLQETQYF. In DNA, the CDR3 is TGTGCCAGCAGCAACACAGGGACCCTGCAAGAGACCCAGTACTTC.

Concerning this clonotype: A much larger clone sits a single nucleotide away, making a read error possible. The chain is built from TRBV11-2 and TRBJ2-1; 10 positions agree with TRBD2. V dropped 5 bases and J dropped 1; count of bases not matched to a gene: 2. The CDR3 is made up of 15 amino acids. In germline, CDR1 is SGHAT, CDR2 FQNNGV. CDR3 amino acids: CASSDSGRSYNEQFF. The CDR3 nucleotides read TGTGCCAGCAGCGATAGCGGGAGGTCCTACAATGAGCAGTTCTTC.

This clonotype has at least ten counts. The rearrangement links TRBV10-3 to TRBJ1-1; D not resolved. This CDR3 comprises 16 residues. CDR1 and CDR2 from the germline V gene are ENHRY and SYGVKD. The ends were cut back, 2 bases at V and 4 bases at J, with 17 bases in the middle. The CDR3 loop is CAISERVTGSLTEAFF. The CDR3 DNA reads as TGTGCCATCAGTGAGCGTGTGACGGGGTCGCTCACTGAAGCTTTCTTT.

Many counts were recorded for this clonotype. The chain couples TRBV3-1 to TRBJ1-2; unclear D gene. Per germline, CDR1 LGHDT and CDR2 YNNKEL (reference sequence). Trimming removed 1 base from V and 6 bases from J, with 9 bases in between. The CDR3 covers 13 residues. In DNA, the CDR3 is TGTGCCAGCAGCCAAGTCCCCCGGGATGGCTACACCTTC. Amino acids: CASSQVPRDGYTF.

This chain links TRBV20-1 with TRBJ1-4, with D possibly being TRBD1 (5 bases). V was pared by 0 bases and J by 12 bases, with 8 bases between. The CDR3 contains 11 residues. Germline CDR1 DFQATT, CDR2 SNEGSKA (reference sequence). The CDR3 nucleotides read TGCAGTGCTAGAGAGGGGGGGGAACTGTTTTTT. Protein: CSAREGGELFF.

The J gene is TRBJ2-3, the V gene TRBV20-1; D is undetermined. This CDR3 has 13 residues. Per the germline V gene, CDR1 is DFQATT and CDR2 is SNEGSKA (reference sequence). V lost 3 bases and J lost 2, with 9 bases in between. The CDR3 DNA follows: TGCAGTGCTAGCCAGACTCTCACAGATACGCAGTATTTT. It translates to CSASQTLTDTQYF.

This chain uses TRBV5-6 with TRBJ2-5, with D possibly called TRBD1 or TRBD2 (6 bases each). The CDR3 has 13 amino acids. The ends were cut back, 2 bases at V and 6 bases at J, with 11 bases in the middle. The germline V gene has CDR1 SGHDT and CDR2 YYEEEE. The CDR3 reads CASSFRGRQTQYF. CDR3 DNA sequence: TGTGCCAGCAGCTTTCGGGGGCGGCAGACCCAGTACTTC.

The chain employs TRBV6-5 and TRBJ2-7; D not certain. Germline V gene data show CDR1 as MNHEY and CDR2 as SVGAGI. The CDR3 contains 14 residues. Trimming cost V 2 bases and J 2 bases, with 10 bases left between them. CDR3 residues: CASSYVQTTYEQYF. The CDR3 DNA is TGTGCCAGCAGTTACGTGCAGACGACCTACGAGCAGTACTTC.

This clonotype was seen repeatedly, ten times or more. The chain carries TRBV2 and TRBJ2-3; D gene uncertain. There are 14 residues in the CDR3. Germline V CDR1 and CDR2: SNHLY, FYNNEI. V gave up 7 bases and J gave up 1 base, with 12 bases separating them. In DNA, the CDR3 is TGTGCCAGCAATTTCGGTCCCGGCACAGATACGCAGTATTTT. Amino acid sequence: CASNFGPGTDTQYF.

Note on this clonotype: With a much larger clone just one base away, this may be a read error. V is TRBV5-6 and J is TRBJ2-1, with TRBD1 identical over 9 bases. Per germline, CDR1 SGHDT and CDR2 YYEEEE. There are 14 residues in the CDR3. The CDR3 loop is CASSQDRGGNERFF. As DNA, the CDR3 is TGTGCCAGCAGCCAGGACAGGGGAGGCAATGAGCGGTTCTTC.

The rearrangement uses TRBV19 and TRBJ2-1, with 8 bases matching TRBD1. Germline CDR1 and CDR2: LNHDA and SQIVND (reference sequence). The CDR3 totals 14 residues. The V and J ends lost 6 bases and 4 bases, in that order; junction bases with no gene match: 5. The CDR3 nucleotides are TGTGCCAGTAGGGACAGGGCCCTGTACAATGAGCAGTTCTTC. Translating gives CASRDRALYNEQFF. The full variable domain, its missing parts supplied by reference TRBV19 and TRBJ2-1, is DGGITQSPKYLFRKEGQNVTLSCEQNLNHDAMYWYRQDPGQGLRLIYYSQIVNDFQKGDIAEGYSVSREKKESFPLTVTSAQKNPTAFYLCASRDRALYNEQFFGPGTRLTVL.

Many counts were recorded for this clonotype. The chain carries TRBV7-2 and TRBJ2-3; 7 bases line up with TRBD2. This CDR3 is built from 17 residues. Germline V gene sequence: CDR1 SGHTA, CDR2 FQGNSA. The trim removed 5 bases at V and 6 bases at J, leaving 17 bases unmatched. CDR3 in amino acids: CASSPPLAFGSGDTQYF. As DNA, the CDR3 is TGTGCCAGCAGCCCCCCACTAGCGTTTGGTTCTGGGGATACGCAGTATTTT.

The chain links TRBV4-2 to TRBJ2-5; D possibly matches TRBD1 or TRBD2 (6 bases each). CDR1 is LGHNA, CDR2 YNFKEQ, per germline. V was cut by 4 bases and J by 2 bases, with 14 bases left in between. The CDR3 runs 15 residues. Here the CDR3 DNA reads TGTGCCAGCAGCCGGGAGATAGGGGGGCAAGAGACCCAGTACTTC. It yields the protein CASSREIGGQETQYF.

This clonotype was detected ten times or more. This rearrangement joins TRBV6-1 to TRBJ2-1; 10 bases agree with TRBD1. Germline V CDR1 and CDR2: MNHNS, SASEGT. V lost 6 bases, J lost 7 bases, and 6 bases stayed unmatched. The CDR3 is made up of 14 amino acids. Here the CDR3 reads CASRTGGRVNEQFF. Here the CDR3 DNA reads TGTGCCAGCAGGACAGGGGGCAGGGTGAATGAGCAGTTCTTC.

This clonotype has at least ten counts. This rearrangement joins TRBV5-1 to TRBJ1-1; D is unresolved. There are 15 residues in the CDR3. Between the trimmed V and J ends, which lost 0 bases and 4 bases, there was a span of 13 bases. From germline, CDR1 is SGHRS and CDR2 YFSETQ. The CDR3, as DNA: TGCGCCAGCAGCTTGGCCTTGGCGGAGCCCACTGAAGCTTTCTTT. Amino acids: CASSLALAEPTEAFF.

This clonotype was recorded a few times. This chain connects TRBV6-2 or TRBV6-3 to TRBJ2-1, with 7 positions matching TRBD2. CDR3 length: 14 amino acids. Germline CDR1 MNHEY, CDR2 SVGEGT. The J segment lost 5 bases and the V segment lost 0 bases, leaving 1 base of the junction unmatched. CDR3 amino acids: CASSYSGGDNEQFF. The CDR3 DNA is TGTGCCAGCAGTTACTCGGGGGGGGACAATGAGCAGTTCTTC.

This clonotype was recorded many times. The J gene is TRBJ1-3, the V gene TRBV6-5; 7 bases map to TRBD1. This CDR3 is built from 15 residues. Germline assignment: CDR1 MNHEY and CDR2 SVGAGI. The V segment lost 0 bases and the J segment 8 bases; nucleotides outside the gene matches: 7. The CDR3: CASSYSKHRGYTIYF. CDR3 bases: TGTGCCAGCAGTTACTCTAAGCACAGGGGTTACACCATATATTTT.

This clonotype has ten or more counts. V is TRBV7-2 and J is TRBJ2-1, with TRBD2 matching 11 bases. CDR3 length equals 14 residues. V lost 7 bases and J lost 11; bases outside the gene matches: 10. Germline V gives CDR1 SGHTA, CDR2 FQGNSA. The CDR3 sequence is CASTPRTSGPKQFF. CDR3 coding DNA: TGTGCCAGCACCCCACGGACTAGCGGGCCTAAGCAGTTCTTC.

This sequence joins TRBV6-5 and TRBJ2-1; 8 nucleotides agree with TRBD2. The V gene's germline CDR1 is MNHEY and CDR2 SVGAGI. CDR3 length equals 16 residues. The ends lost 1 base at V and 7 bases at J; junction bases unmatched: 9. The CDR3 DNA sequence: TGTGCCAGCAGTTACTATGGGACTAGTCTAACGAATGAGCAGTTCTTC. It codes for CASSYYGTSLTNEQFF.

The CDR3 loop is CASSLFQGGNTGELFF. CDR3 bases: TGTGCCAGCAGTTTATTTCAGGGAGGAAACACCGGGGAGCTGTTTTTT. The chain recombines TRBV28 with TRBJ2-2; the D gene is possibly TRBD2 (6 bases). Germline CDR1 and CDR2: MDHEN and SYDVKM. The CDR3 covers 16 residues. The V end was cut by 1 base, the J end by 2 bases, with 11 bases between.

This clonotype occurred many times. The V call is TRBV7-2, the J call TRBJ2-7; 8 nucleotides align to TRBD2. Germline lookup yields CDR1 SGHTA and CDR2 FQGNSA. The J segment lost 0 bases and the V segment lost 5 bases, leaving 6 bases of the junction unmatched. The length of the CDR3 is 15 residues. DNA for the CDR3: TGTGCCAGCAGCCCCCGGACTAGCAGCTCCTACGAGCAGTACTTC. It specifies CASSPRTSSSYEQYF.

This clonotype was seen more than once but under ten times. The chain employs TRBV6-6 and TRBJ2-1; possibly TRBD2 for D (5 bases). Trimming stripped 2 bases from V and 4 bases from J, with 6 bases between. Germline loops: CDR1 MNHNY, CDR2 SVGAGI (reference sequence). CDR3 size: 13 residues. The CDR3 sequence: CASSYGEYNEQFF. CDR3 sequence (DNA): TGTGCCAGCAGTTACGGGGAGTACAATGAGCAGTTCTTC.

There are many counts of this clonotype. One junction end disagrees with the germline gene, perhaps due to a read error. For the CDR3, the DNA is TGTGCCAGCAGTCTATGGACAGGATTGAACACTGAAGCTTTCTTT. It is translated as CASSLWTGLNTEAFF. V is TRBV28 and J is TRBJ1-1; TRBD1 aligns across 7 bases. Per the germline V gene, CDR1 is MDHEN and CDR2 is SYDVKM. This CDR3 is built from 15 residues.

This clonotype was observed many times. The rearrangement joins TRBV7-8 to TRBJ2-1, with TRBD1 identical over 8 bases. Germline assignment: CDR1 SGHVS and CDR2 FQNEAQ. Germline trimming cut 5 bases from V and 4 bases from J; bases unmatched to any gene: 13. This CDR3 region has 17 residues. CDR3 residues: CASSVGPIRDRYNEQFF. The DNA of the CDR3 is TGTGCCAGCAGCGTAGGCCCAATCCGGGACAGGTACAATGAGCAGTTCTTC. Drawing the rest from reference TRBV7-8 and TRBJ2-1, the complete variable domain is GAGVSQSPRYKVAKRGQDVALRCDPISGHVSLFWYQQALGQGPEFLTYFQNEAQLDKSGLPSDRFFAERPEGSVSTLKIQRTQQEDSAVYLCASSVGPIRDRYNEQFFGPGTRLTVL.

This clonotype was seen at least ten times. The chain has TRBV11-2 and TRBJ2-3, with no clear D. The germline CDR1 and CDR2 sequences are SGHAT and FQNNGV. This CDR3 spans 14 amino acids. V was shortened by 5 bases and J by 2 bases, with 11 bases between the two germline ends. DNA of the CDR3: TGTGCCAGCAGCGGCGGTTTCCTCACAGATACGCAGTATTTT. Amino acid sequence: CASSGGFLTDTQYF.

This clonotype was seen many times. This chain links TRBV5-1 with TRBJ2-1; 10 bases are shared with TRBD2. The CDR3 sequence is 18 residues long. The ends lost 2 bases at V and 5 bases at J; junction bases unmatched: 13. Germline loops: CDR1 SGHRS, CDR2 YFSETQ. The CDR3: CASSLPFTSGARDNEQFF. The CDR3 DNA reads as TGCGCCAGCAGCTTACCCTTTACTAGCGGGGCCCGGGACAATGAGCAGTTCTTC.

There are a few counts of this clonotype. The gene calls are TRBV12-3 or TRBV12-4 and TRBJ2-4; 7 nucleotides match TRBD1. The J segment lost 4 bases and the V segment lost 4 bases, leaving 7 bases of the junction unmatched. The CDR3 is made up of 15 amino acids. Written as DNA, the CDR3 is TGTGCCAGCAGTTCCCTCTCGGGACAGAAAAACATTCAGTACTTC. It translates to CASSSLSGQKNIQYF.

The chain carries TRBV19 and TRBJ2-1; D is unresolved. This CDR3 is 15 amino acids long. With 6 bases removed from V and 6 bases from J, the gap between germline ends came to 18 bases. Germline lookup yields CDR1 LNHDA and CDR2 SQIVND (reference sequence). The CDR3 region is CASSKPPRALNEQFF. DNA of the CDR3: TGTGCCAGTAGCAAGCCCCCAAGGGCTCTCAATGAGCAGTTCTTC.

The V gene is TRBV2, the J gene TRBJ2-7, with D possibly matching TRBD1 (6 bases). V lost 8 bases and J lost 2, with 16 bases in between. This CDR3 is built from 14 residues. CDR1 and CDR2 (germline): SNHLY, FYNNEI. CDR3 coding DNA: TGTGCCAGCCCCTCGGGAAAGGGGGCCTACGAGCAGTACTTC. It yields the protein CASPSGKGAYEQYF.

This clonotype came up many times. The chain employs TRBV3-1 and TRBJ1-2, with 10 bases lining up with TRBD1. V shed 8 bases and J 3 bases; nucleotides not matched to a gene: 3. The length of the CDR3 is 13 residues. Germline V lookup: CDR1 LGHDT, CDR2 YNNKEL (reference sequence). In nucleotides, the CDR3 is TGTGCCAGCGGAGACAGGGGGCACTATGGCTACACCTTC. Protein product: CASGDRGHYGYTF. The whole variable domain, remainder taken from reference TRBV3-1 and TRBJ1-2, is DTAVSQTPKYLVTQMGNDKSIKCEQNLGHDTMYWYKQDSKKFLKIMFSYNNKELIINETVPNRFSPKSPDKAHLNLHINSLELGDSAVYFCASGDRGHYGYTFGSGTRLTVV.